What follows describes a single T cell receptor beta chain. Authors' data handling: Amplifying reference gene primers gave estimates of nucleated cell counts. Here immunoSEQ multiplex PCR was the method, and the copy in TCRdb shows in-frame clones only, minus some. V, J and clone size are those of that table, while D and trimming were read from the DNA. Among about 480,000 clones listed, roughly nine tenths were seen once. It was during active infection that Seattle patients were enrolled and then longitudinally followed. This sample stems from a study of blood T cell repertoires in COVID-19. The wider study: Specimens from acute and convalescent COVID-19 originated in the United States, Italy and Spain. T cells, B-cell-depleted T cells, or PBMCs supplied cDNA or gDNA.

Sequencing input: peripheral blood. The TCR originated in a woman aged 45-65 years with COVID-19, enrolled during active disease.

CDR3 coding DNA: TGTGCCAGCAGATCCTCACACAGGGTAAATTCACCCCTCCACTTT. Amino acid sequence: CASRSSHRVNSPLHF. The J gene is TRBJ1-6, the V gene TRBV6-6; D perhaps matches TRBD1 (6 bases). Germline V CDR1 and CDR2: MNHNY, SVGAGI (reference sequence). Deletions cut 6 bases from V and 7 bases from J, with 16 bases between. The CDR3 length is 15 residues.